The T cell receptor beta chain described here comes from a study of control samples from healthy donors and cancer patients (dated by TCRdb to about 2020). To prepare the library, the immunoSEQ multiplex PCR assay was applied. TCRdb's version of the immuneACCESS table is confined to in-frame rearrangements and falls short of the full clone set. An unresolved V gene accounts for under half of the shortfall where checked; the remainder is of unknown origin. The sample table holds some 150,000 clones, of which 91% were seen once. Approximately 1.6% of the sample lies in the top ten. Details on this clone: Its antigen remains undetermined. Within one base of it there is no much larger clone, and no base qualities were kept. At the DNA level, this CDR3 is encoded by other sequences in the same sample as well.

CDR1 and CDR2, per the germline V gene (reference sequence), are LGHDT and YNNKEL. The V and J ends are trimmed by 0 bases and 3 bases, leaving 9 bases between them. Including cysteine and phenylalanine, the CDR3 has 14 amino acids. The sequence is cut down to CDR3 DNA, 42 bases in frame from base 1. Specimen: blood. The V and J genes are TRBV3-1 (or the pseudogene TRBV3-2) and TRBJ2-7; no D gene call is confident. The sequence was collected from a woman aged 30 to 39 in good health. The nucleotide sequence reads TGTGCCAGCAGCCAAGATCGGTGGGGCTACGAGCAGTACTTC. This sequence encodes CASSQDRWGYEQYF.